The next 23 T cell receptor beta chains were all read from a single sample in a study of T cells in Graves' hyperthyroidism and ophthalmopathy. RNA transcripts provided the source from which TCR beta CDR3 regions were amplified. HTBI primers were the set used in a first-round RT-PCR of the TCR CDR3. Each CDR3 protein is one row after TCRdb ran MiXCR on the multiplex PCR reads. This sample has more than 500,000 distinct CDR3 sequences, with about 46% found just once. The sequenced sample consisted of peripheral blood or thyroid tissue (not recorded which). These TCRs come from an adult woman with Graves' disease, either hyperthyroidism or ophthalmopathy (not recorded which).

CDR3 region: CASSLSRVGYTF. The DNA for the CDR3 is TGTGCCAGCAGCTTAAGCAGGGTTGGCTACACCTTC. The chain employs TRBV11-2 and TRBJ1-2; tentative D call: TRBD1 (5 bases). V lost 2 bases, J lost 7 bases, and 8 bases lay in between. From germline, CDR1 is SGHAT and CDR2 FQNNGV. The CDR3 is made up of 12 amino acids.

The chain carries TRBV24-1 and TRBJ1-1; D not resolved. Germline CDR1 reads KGHDR; CDR2 reads SFDVKD. This CDR3 has 12 amino acids. The ends were cut back, 9 bases at V and 3 bases at J, with 10 bases in the middle. CDR3 in DNA: TGTGCCACCGCTGGATGGGACACTGAAGCTTTCTTT. Its protein is CATAGWDTEAFF.

The V and J genes are TRBV5-1 and TRBJ2-5; D remains ambiguous. The V gene lost 4 bases and the J gene lost 4 bases, with 11 bases spanning the gap. Germline CDR1 is SGHRS and CDR2 is YFSETQ. This CDR3 is 13 amino acids long. CDR3: CASSGTPGETQYF. In DNA, the CDR3 is TGCGCCAGCAGCGGAACCCCGGGAGAGACCCAGTACTTC.

The chain has TRBV2 and TRBJ1-4; the D gene is possibly TRBD1 (5 bases). Trimming removed 0 bases at V and 8 bases at J, with 7 bases between. The CDR3 is made up of 13 amino acids. Germline V gene sequence: CDR1 SNHLY, CDR2 FYNNEI. CDR3 in amino acids: CASSEAGGEKLFF. The CDR3 DNA follows: TGTGCCAGCAGTGAAGCTGGGGGAGAAAAACTGTTTTTT.

Note on this clonotype: Lacking the conserved final phenylalanine or tryptophan, this CDR3 likely reflects a read error. The chain carries TRBV9 and TRBJ1-6; TRBD1 might be the D (6 bases). The germline V gene encodes CDR1 SGDLS and CDR2 YYNGEE. V gave up 3 bases and J gave up 9 bases, with 16 bases separating them. The CDR3 extends over 15 amino acids. CDR3 residues: CASSGEMGAISPLHC. CDR3 nucleotides: TGTGCCAGCAGCGGGGAGATGGGGGCGATTTCACCCCTCCACTGT.

The chain carries TRBV20-1 and TRBJ1-5; possible D gene TRBD1, 6 bases. Trimming removed 4 bases from V and 9 bases from J, with 13 bases in between. The CDR3 spans 12 residues. Germline CDR1 and CDR2: DFQATT and SNEGSKA (reference sequence). CDR3 region: CSAKLARGPQHF. CDR3 nucleotides: TGCAGTGCTAAGTTGGCCAGGGGGCCCCAGCATTTT.

The sample holds many counts of this clonotype. V gene TRBV6-1 combines with J gene TRBJ2-5; no clear D. CDR1 and CDR2 from the germline V gene are MNHNS and SASEGT. This CDR3 comprises 13 residues. With 4 bases removed from V and 4 bases from J, the gap between germline ends came to 10 bases. The CDR3 DNA reads TGTGCCAGCAGTGGACTTATCTTAGAGACCCAGTACTTC. It translates to CASSGLILETQYF.

This clonotype has a single count. A read error may be the cause here, since a much bigger clone is one base away. V is TRBV7-2 and J is TRBJ2-2; no reliable D call. CDR1 and CDR2 (germline): SGHTA, FQGNSA. V lost 2 bases, J lost 3 bases, and 7 bases lay in between. The CDR3 has 14 residues. CDR3 sequence (DNA): TGTGCCAGCAGCTTATATGCGGACACCGGGGAGCTGTTTTTT. Translation: CASSLYADTGELFF. Together with reference TRBV7-2 and TRBJ2-2, the CDR3 gives the full variable domain: GAGVSQSPSNKVTEKGKDVELRCDPISGHTALYWYRQSLGQGLEFLIYFQGNSAPDKSGLPSDRFSAERTGGSVSTLTIQRTQQEDSAVYLCASSLYADTGELFFGEGSRLTVL.

Only a few counts were recorded for this clonotype. This chain links TRBV7-6 with TRBJ2-5; 12 nucleotides align to TRBD2. Germline assignment: CDR1 SGHVS and CDR2 FNYEAQ. V dropped 10 bases and J dropped 1; count of bases not matched to a gene: 4. The CDR3 runs 14 residues. The CDR3 loop is CATRLAGAQETQYF. CDR3 sequence (DNA): TGTGCCACCAGACTAGCGGGAGCCCAAGAGACCCAGTACTTC. Complete variable domain (other parts from reference TRBV7-6 and TRBJ2-5): GAGVSQSPRYKVTKRGQDVALRCDPISGHVSLYWYRQALGQGPEFLTYFNYEAQQDKSGLPNDRFSAERPEGSISTLTIQRTEQRDSAMYRCATRLAGAQETQYFGPGTRLLVL.

In this sample, this clonotype turned up many times. The chain joins TRBV5-1 to TRBJ1-2; 7 nucleotides align to TRBD1. CDR1 SGHRS and CDR2 YFSETQ come from the germline V gene. V lost 5 bases and J lost 4; bases outside the gene matches: 14. The CDR3 sequence is 16 residues long. CDR3 sequence (DNA): TGCGCCAGCAGACCGGGACAGCTCACCTGGGGCTATGGCTACACCTTC. Translation gives CASRPGQLTWGYGYTF.

This clonotype appeared a few times. This chain joins TRBV19 and TRBJ1-2; possibly TRBD1 for D (5 bases). CDR1 and CDR2 from the germline V gene are LNHDA and SQIVND (reference sequence). The CDR3 sequence is 15 residues long. V was cut by 8 bases and J by 0 bases, with 16 bases left in between. CDR3 in DNA: TGTGCCAGTTCGGACACCTTGGCCCCTAACTATGGCTACACCTTC. It translates to CASSDTLAPNYGYTF.

The V call is TRBV2, the J call TRBJ1-5, with D hard to call. CDR1 and CDR2 from the germline V gene are SNHLY and FYNNEI. This CDR3 has 15 residues. Deletions cut 6 bases from V and 4 bases from J, with 16 bases between. CDR3 residues: CASSDRASENQPQHF. In DNA, the CDR3 is TGTGCCAGCAGCGATAGGGCGTCAGAGAATCAGCCCCAGCATTTT.

This clonotype has more than one count but fewer than ten. This chain connects TRBV4-3 to TRBJ1-6; tentatively, D is TRBD1 (5 bases). Trimming removed 0 bases from V and 10 bases from J, with 22 bases in between. Germline CDR1 and CDR2: LGHNA and YSLEER. The CDR3 length is 18 residues. The CDR3 region has the DNA TGCGCCAGCAGCCAAGAGGAGGGAGGGGTTAGAGAGGGGTCACCCCTCCACTTT. Translation gives CASSQEEGGVREGSPLHF.

This clonotype was observed a single time. Because the CDR3 is missing its conserved closing phenylalanine or tryptophan, this is likely a read error. The DNA is omitted, as the CDR3 cannot be located on it reliably, and the CDR3 follows TCRdb's listing. The rearrangement uses TRBV24-1 and TRBJ1-2. The V gene's germline CDR1 is KGHDR and CDR2 SFDVKD. The CDR3 has 14 amino acids, counting both end residues. This CDR3 reads CATSDFRDNYGHTV.

This clonotype was detected a few times. The chain links TRBV30 to TRBJ1-1; TRBD1 matches 7 bases. Germline-derived CDR1 and CDR2 are GTSNPN and SVGIG (reference sequence). V lost 1 base and J lost 5; bases outside the gene matches: 7. CDR3 length equals 14 residues. The CDR3 region has the DNA TGTGCCTGGAGTGGGTTTAGGGGGCGAACTGAAGCTTTCTTT. Its protein product is CAWSGFRGRTEAFF.

The V call is TRBV11-2, the J call TRBJ1-4; no reliable D call. Trimming stripped 7 bases from V and 3 bases from J, with 12 bases between. The length of the CDR3 is 14 residues. Germline-derived CDR1 and CDR2 are SGHAT and FQNNGV. The CDR3 spells CASTPEAANEKLFF. The CDR3 DNA is TGTGCCAGCACCCCCGAGGCGGCTAATGAAAAACTGTTTTTT.

This clonotype was detected a few times. The chain joins TRBV2 to TRBJ2-1; D may be TRBD2 (6 bases). Germline CDR1 is SNHLY and CDR2 is FYNNEI. Between the trimmed V and J ends, which lost 6 bases and 8 bases, there was a span of 17 bases. This CDR3 is built from 14 residues. CDR3 residues: CASRVHDSGYEQFF. The CDR3 DNA reads TGTGCCAGCAGGGTTCACGATAGCGGCTATGAGCAGTTCTTC.

The gene calls are TRBV7-9 and TRBJ2-7; D possibly corresponds to TRBD2 (5 bases). The V and J ends lost 6 bases and 5 bases respectively, with 23 bases between them. The CDR3 is 16 residues long. The germline gives CDR1 SEHNR, CDR2 FQNEAQ (reference sequence). The CDR3 coding sequence is TGTGCCAGCAGTTTATCCCCCCTGCTGGGAGATAACGAGCAGTACTTC. Translated: CASSLSPLLGDNEQYF.

This clonotype turned up a few times. This chain uses TRBV20-1 with TRBJ1-6; TRBD1 agrees at 10 bases. Germline V gene sequence: CDR1 DFQATT, CDR2 SNEGSKA (reference sequence). The CDR3 runs to 14 residues. J gave up 9 bases and V 6 bases, and 8 bases lay outside the gene matches. CDR3 sequence (DNA): TGCAGTGCCGGGGACAGGGGTGTTGGTTCACCCCTCCACTTT. It yields the protein CSAGDRGVGSPLHF.

This clonotype was seen ten or more times. The rearrangement joins TRBV6-6 to TRBJ2-7, with D perhaps TRBD1 or TRBD2 (5 bases each). Trimming shortened V by 4 bases and J by 2 bases, and 12 bases separated the two germline ends. Germline CDR1 MNHNY, CDR2 SVGAGI (reference sequence). This CDR3 has 14 amino acids. CDR3 in amino acids: CASSSRRGPYEQYF. The CDR3 nucleotides are TGTGCCAGCAGTTCGCGACGGGGCCCCTACGAGCAGTACTTC.

This chain uses TRBV7-9 with TRBJ1-2; 9 bases match TRBD1. The CDR3 consists of 12 residues. Germline CDR1 reads SEHNR; CDR2 reads FQNEAQ (reference sequence). J was trimmed by 8 bases and V by 6 bases; bases with no gene match: 4. CDR3 amino acids: CASSRGQGGYTF. DNA for the CDR3: TGTGCCAGCAGTAGGGGACAGGGAGGCTACACCTTC.

The V gene is TRBV7-2, the J gene TRBJ1-4; TRBD1 is a possible D gene (6 bases). The CDR3 consists of 16 residues. V lost 0 bases to trimming and J lost 7 bases, with 15 bases between them. The germline V gene has CDR1 SGHTA and CDR2 FQGNSA. CDR3 in amino acids: CASSLAHRDSREKLFF. The CDR3, as DNA: TGTGCCAGCAGCTTAGCGCACAGGGATTCTCGTGAAAAACTGTTTTTT. Combining the CDR3 with reference TRBV7-2 and TRBJ1-4 gives the whole variable domain GAGVSQSPSNKVTEKGKDVELRCDPISGHTALYWYRQSLGQGLEFLIYFQGNSAPDKSGLPSDRFSAERTGGSVSTLTIQRTQQEDSAVYLCASSLAHRDSREKLFFGSGTQLSVL.

As regards this clonotype: This clone may be a read error of a much larger clone one base away. As the CDR3 is not closed by the conserved phenylalanine or tryptophan, this likely results from a read error. The chain employs TRBV20-1 and TRBJ1-5, with no clear D. Germline CDR1 and CDR2: DFQATT and SNEGSKA (reference sequence). The length of the CDR3 is 15 residues. With 0 bases removed from V and 0 bases from J, the gap between germline ends came to 9 bases. The CDR3 loop is CSAREYSSSNQPQHL. CDR3 nucleotide sequence: TGCAGTGCTAGAGAGTACAGTTCTAGCAATCAGCCCCAGCATCTT.